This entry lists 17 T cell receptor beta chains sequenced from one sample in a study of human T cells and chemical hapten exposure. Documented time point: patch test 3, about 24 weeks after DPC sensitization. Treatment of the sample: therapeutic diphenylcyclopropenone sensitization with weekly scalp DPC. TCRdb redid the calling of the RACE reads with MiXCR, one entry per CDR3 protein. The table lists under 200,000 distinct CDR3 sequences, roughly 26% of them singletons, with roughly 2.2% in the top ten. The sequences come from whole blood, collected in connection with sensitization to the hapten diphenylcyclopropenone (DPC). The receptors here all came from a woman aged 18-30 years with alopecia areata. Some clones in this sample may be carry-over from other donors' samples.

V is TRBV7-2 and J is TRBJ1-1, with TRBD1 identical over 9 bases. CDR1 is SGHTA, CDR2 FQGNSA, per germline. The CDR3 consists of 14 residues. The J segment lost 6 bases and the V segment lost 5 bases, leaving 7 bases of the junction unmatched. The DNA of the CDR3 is TGTGCCAGCAGCCAGGGACAGGGTAGGCCTGAAGCTTTCTTT. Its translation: CASSQGQGRPEAFF.

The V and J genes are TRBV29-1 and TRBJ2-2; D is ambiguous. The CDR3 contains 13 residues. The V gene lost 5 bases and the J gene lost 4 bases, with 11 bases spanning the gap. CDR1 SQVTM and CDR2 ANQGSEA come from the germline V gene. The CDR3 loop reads CSVTWGVTGELFF. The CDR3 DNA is TGCAGCGTTACGTGGGGTGTCACCGGGGAGCTGTTTTTT.

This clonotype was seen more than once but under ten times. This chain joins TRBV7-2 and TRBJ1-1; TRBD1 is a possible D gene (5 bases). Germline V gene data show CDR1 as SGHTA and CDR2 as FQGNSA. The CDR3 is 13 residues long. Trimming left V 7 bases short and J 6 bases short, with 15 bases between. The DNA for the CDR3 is TGTGCCAGCACCCCCCTATGGGGCTCTGAAGCTTTCTTT. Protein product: CASTPLWGSEAFF.

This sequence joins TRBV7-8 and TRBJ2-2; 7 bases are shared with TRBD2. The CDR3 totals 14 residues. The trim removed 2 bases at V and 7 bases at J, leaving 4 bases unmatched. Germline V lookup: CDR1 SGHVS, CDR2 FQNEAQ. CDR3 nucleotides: TGTGCCAGCAGCTTACTCGGCGGGGGCGGGGAGCTGTTTTTT. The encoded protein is CASSLLGGGGELFF.

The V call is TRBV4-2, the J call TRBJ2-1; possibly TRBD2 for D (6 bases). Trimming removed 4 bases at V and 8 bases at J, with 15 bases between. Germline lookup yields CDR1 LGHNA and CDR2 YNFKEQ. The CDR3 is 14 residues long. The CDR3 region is CASSPFSSVDEQFF. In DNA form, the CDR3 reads TGTGCCAGCAGCCCATTTTCTAGCGTCGATGAGCAGTTCTTC.

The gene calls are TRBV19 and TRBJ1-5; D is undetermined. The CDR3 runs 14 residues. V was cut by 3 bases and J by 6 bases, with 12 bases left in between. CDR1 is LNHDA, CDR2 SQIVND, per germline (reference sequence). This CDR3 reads CASSISAAGQPQHF. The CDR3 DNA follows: TGTGCCAGTAGTATTTCGGCGGCGGGTCAGCCCCAGCATTTT.

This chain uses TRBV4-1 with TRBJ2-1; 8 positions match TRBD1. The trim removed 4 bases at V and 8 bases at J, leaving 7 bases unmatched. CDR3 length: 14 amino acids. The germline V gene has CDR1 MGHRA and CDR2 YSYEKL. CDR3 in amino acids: CASSRQTGDDEQFF. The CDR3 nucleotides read TGCGCCAGCAGCCGCCAGACAGGGGACGATGAGCAGTTCTTC.

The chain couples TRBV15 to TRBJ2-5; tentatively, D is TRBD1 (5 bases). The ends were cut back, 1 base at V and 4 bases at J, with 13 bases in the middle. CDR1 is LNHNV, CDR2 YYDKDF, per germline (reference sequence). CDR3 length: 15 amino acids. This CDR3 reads CATSRGVDSVETQYF. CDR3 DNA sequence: TGTGCCACCAGCAGAGGGGTAGACAGCGTAGAGACCCAGTACTTC.

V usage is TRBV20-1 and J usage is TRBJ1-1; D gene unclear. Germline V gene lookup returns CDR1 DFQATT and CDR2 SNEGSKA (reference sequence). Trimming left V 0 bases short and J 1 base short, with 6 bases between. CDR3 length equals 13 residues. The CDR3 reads CSARDMRNTEAFF. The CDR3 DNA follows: TGCAGTGCTAGAGATATGAGGAACACTGAAGCTTTCTTT.

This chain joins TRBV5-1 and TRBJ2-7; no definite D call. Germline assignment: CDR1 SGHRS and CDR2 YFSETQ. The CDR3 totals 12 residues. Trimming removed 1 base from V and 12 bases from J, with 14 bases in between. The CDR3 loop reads CASSLSSKGWYF. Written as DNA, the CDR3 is TGCGCCAGCAGCTTGTCCTCCAAGGGTTGGTACTTC.

CDR3 coding DNA: TGTGCCAGCAGTTCCTCGAGGCCACTTGCCAAAAACATTCAGTACTTC. Its protein is CASSSSRPLAKNIQYF. The rearrangement uses TRBV6-2 or TRBV6-3 and TRBJ2-4; no firm D call. Germline CDR1 is MNHEY and CDR2 is SVGEGT. The CDR3 contains 16 residues. The V end lost 4 bases, the J end lost 1 base, and 14 bases lay between the germline ends.

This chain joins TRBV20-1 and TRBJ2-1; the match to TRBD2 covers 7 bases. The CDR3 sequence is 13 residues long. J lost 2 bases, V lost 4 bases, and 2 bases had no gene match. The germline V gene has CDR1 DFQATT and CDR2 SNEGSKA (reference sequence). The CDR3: CSATGLAYNEQFF. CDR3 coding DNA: TGCAGTGCTACCGGACTAGCCTACAATGAGCAGTTCTTC.

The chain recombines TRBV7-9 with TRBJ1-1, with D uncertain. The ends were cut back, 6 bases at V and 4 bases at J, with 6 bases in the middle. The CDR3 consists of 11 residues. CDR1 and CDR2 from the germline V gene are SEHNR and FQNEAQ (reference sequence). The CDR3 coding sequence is TGTGCCAGCAGGTCGGGCACTGAAGCTTTCTTT. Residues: CASRSGTEAFF.

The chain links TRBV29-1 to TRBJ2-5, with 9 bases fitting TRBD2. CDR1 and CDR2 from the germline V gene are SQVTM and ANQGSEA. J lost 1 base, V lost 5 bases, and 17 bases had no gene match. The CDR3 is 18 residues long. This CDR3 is CSVRGELAGPRGQETQYF. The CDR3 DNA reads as TGCAGCGTTCGGGGGGAGCTAGCGGGACCGAGGGGCCAAGAGACCCAGTACTTC.

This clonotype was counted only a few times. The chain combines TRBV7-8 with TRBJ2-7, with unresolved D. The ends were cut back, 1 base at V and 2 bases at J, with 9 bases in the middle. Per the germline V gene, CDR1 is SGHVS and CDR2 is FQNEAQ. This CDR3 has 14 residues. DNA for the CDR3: TGTGCCAGCAGCTTAGTAGACGGAGCCTACGAGCAGTACTTC. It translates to CASSLVDGAYEQYF.

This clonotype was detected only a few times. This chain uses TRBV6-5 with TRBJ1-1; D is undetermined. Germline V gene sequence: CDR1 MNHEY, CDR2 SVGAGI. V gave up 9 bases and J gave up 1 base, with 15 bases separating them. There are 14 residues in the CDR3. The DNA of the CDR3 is TGTGCCAGTAGGACGCTGTCGGGGAACACTGAAGCTTTCTTT. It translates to CASRTLSGNTEAFF.

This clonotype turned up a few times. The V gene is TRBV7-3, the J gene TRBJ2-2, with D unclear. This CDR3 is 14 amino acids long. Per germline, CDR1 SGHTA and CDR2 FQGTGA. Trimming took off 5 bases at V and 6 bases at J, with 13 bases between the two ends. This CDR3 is CASSLSKVSGELFF. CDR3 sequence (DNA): TGTGCCAGCAGCCTAAGTAAAGTTTCCGGGGAGCTGTTTTTT. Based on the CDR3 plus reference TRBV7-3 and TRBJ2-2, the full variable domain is GAGVSQTPSNKVTEKGKYVELRCDPISGHTALYWYRQSLGQGPEFLIYFQGTGAADDSGLPNDRFFAVRPEGSVSTLKIQRTERGDSAVYLCASSLSKVSGELFFGEGSRLTVL.